The next 4 T cell receptor beta chains were all read from a single sample in a study of PD-1 blockade in mismatch repair-deficient tumors. Sequencing used immunoSEQ multiplex PCR; TCRdb keeps in-frame clones, though not all of them. The data show roughly 120,000 clones, approximately 80% seen once. Sequences were derived from peripheral blood, sampled 60 to 65 weeks after starting pembrolizumab. These receptor sequences come from an adult with mismatch repair-deficient cancer.

The chain joins TRBV6-5 to TRBJ2-7, with D unresolved. This CDR3 spans 12 amino acids. Germline V CDR1 and CDR2: MNHEY, SVGAGI. V was clipped by 4 bases and J by 5 bases, with 9 bases between them. As DNA, the CDR3 is TGTGCCAGCAGTTCCAGTAGGAACGAGCAGTACTTC. This codes for CASSSSRNEQYF.

This chain uses TRBV11-2 with TRBJ2-7; unclear D gene. Trimming shortened V by 5 bases and J by 7 bases, and 12 bases separated the two germline ends. CDR1 is SGHAT, CDR2 FQNNGV, per germline. The CDR3 extends over 12 amino acids. CDR3 residues: CASSPPLGEQYF. The CDR3, as DNA: TGTGCCAGCAGCCCTCCATTAGGGGAGCAGTACTTC.

The chain recombines TRBV7-9 with TRBJ1-2; D remains ambiguous. The V and J ends lost 5 bases and 4 bases respectively, with 8 bases between them. Germline assignment: CDR1 SEHNR and CDR2 FQNEAQ (reference sequence). The CDR3 loop spans 12 amino acids. CDR3 amino acids: CASSPLAYGYTF. Written as DNA, the CDR3 is TGTGCCAGCAGCCCATTGGCCTATGGCTACACCTTC.

The rearrangement uses TRBV14 and TRBJ2-7; D is possibly TRBD2 (6 bases). CDR1 and CDR2 from the germline V gene are SGHDN and FVKESK. The V end was cut by 1 base, the J end by 0 bases, with 16 bases between. The CDR3 length is 17 residues. The CDR3 sequence is CASSQVGVAGISYEQYF. The CDR3 DNA follows: TGTGCCAGCAGCCAAGTTGGAGTGGCGGGGATCTCCTACGAGCAGTACTTC.